This paragraph reports one T cell receptor (beta chain). This sample was included in a study of blood T cell repertoires in COVID-19. The overall study: T cells, B-cell-depleted T cells, or PBMCs provided the cDNA or gDNA that served as material.

In the original workflow: Scientists estimated how many nucleated cells there were by amplifying reference gene primers. Only in-frame clones appear in the TCRdb table, and some are missing; sequencing was by immunoSEQ multiplex PCR. For V, J and clone size, that table is used; D and trimming come from the DNA. Altogether almost 80,000 clones are present, 80% to 95% being singletons, with the ten largest covering approximately 0.74%. Sequencing was carried out using peripheral blood. The source is a woman older than 75 with acute or convalescent COVID-19.

DNA for the CDR3: TGTGCCAGCAGCCCCCCCGGGACAGGGTTCACAGATACGCAGTATTTT. Protein: CASSPPGTGFTDTQYF. This rearrangement joins TRBV7-2 to TRBJ2-3; 9 bases line up with TRBD1. Trimming took 5 bases from V and 2 from J; bases not matched to a gene: 8. The CDR3 covers 16 residues. Germline CDR1 and CDR2: SGHTA and FQGNSA.